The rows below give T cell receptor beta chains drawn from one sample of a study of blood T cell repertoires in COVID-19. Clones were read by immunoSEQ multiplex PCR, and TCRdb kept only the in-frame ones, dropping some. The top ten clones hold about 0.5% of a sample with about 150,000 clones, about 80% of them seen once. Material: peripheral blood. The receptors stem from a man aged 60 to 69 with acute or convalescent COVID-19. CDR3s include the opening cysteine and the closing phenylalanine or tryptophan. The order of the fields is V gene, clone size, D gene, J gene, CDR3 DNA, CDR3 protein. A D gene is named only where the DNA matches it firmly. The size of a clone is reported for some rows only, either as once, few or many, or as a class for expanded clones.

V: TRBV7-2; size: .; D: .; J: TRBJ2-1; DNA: TGTGCCAGCAGCTTAGACAGAAGCTCCTACAATGAGCAGTTCTTC; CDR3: CASSLDRSSYNEQFF
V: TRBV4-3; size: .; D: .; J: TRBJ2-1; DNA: TGCGCCAGCAGCCAAGATAAGAGCCTGAGGCAGTTCTTC; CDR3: CASSQDKSLRQFF
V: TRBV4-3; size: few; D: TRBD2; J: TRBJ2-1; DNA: TGCGCCAGCAGCCACCGGGGACTAGCGAGGGCCAATGAGCAGTTCTTC; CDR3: CASSHRGLARANEQFF
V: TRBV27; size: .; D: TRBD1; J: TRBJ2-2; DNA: TGTGCCAGCAGTGTCTACGGACAGGGGGCTTCCGCGAACACCGGGGAGCTGTTTTTT; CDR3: CASSVYGQGASANTGELFF
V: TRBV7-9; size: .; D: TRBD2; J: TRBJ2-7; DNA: TGTGCCAGCAGTTCAGGGAGGGAATACGAGCAGTACTTC; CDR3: CASSSGREYEQYF
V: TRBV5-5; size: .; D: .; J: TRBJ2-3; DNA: TGTGCCAGCAGCTCCCCTACTAGTGATACGCAGTATTTT; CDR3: CASSSPTSDTQYF
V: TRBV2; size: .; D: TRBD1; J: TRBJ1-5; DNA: TGTGCCAGCAGTATACAGGGGGCAAGCAATCAGCCCCAGCATTTT; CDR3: CASSIQGASNQPQHF
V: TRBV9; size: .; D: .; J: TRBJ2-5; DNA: TGTGCCAGCAGCCCGAGGGAAGGGTTCCCTGTGAAGACCCAGTACTTC; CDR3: CASSPREGFPVKTQYF
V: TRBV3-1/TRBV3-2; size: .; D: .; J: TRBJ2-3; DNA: TGTGCCAGCAGCCAGAACCCACAGGGAGATACGCAGTATTTT; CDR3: CASSQNPQGDTQYF
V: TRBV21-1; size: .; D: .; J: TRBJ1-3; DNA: TGTGCCAGCAGCAACCGGGACAGGGGCGAGAGCTCTGGAAACACCATATATTTT; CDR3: CASSNRDRGESSGNTIYF
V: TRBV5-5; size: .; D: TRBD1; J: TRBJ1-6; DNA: TGTGCCAGCAGCACCTACCAGGGGGGCTCCTATAATTCACCCCTCCACTTT; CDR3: CASSTYQGGSYNSPLHF
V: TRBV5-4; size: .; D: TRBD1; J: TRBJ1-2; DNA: TGTGCCAGCAGCTGGGACAGCGTAATCCTTGGCTACACCTTC; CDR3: CASSWDSVILGYTF
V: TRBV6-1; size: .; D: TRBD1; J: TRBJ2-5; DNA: TGTGCCAGCAGTGAACAGGGGGTCCGCGAAGAGACCCAGTACTTC; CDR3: CASSEQGVREETQYF
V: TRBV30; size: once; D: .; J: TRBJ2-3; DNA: TGTGGGCAGGGGCAGACAGATACGCAGTATTTT; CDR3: CGQGQTDTQYF
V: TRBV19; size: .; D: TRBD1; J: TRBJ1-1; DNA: TGTGCCAGCTCGGTCAGGGGGCGGAACACTGAAGCTTTCTTT; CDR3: CASSVRGRNTEAFF
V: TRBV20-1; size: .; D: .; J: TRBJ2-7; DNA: TGCAGTGCGCCCACAGGGTCCGAGCAGTACTTC; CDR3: CSAPTGSEQYF
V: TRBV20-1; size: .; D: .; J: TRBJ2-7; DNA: TGCAGTGCCAGGAGGCAAGGCGAGCAGTACTTC; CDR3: CSARRQGEQYF
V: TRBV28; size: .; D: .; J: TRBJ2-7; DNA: TGTGCCAGCAGTTTAGGGGCGCCGTCCTACGAGCAGTACTTC; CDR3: CASSLGAPSYEQYF
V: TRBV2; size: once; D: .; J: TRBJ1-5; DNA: TGTGCCAGCAGGGAGAGACAGACCAATCAGCCCCAGCATTTT; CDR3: CASRERQTNQPQHF
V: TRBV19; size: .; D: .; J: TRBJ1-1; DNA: TGTGCCAGTAGCCGGGGGGGAAGTACTGAAGCTTTCTTT; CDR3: CASSRGGSTEAFF